Here is one TCR beta chain with its context. V shed 5 bases and J shed 7 bases, with 12 bases lying between them. CDR3 length: 14 residues. Germline V lookup: CDR1 SEHNR, CDR2 FQNEAQ (reference sequence). This entry comes from a study of T cells after yellow fever vaccination. TCRdb called the 5' RACE reads again in MiXCR, with one record for every CDR3 protein. The sample records about 400,000 distinct CDR3 sequences, 6.2% being singletons. This sequence was found in a man under 40 who received the YFV17D yellow fever vaccine. The source material was PBMCs, sampled 5 days after the yellow fever booster vaccination. The genes are TRBV7-9 and TRBJ1-6; D is ambiguous. The CDR3 loop is CASSPDGENSPLHF. In DNA form, the CDR3 reads TGTGCCAGCAGCCCAGACGGAGAGAATTCACCCCTCCACTTT.